The clone carrying this TCR beta chain was seen more than once but under ten times. Its cognate antigen is unknown. This sample was included in a study of radiotherapy plus CTLA-4 blockade in lung cancer. In the study overall: Disease control was present in roughly 29% of patients, and objective responses in approximately 20%. The study, taken as a whole, reports: Clones of tumor-derived TCRs expanded in blood after radiotherapy plus ipilimumab. Reports state that early shifts in blood T cell clones, with interferon-beta, best predicted response.

In chemo-refractory metastatic non-small-cell lung cancer, patients got ipilimumab CTLA-4 blockade together with focal radiation. The assay was immunoSEQ multiplex PCR, and TCRdb's table has in-frame clones only and misses some. The sample holds tens of thousands of clones, 75% to 80% seen once. Germline V gene sequence: CDR1 SGHDN, CDR2 FVKESK. The CDR3 has 15 residues. The V end lost 1 base, the J end lost 1 base, and 11 bases lay between the germline ends. This clonotype originated in a human donor with non-small cell lung cancer whose response to radiotherapy plus ipilimumab could not be evaluated. This chain connects TRBV14 to TRBJ2-7; D perhaps matches TRBD2 (5 bases). The material sequenced was peripheral blood, taken from a patient treated with radiotherapy plus ipilimumab. The CDR3 sequence: CASSQGRTGSYEQYF. The CDR3 DNA reads as TGTGCCAGCAGCCAAGGGCGGACTGGGTCCTACGAGCAGTACTTC.